This is a list of T cell receptor beta chains from one sample in a study of memory CD4+ T cells and cytomegalovirus serostatus. The table came from immunoSEQ multiplex PCR; TCRdb's copy has only in-frame clones and leaves some out. The sample has tens of thousands of clones, 60% to 85% seen once. Sequences were obtained from memory CD4+ T cells from blood. The receptor source for this set is an adult in good health and CMV-seronegative. Each CDR3 is given with its conserved first and last residue. Each record gives: CDR3 length, J gene, V gene, CDR3 protein.

len: 12; j_gene: TRBJ2-3; v_gene: TRBV29-1; CDR3aa: CSLGDGTDTQYF
len: 16; j_gene: TRBJ2-1; v_gene: TRBV9; CDR3aa: CASSVAPSGGLGEQFF
len: 14; j_gene: TRBJ1-3; v_gene: TRBV6-6; CDR3aa: CATSRGAEGNTIYF
len: 13; j_gene: TRBJ1-2; v_gene: TRBV11-2; CDR3aa: CASSQGTHYGYTF
len: 16; j_gene: TRBJ2-3; v_gene: TRBV7-9; CDR3aa: CASSLNTGGGTDTQYF
len: 14; j_gene: TRBJ1-6; v_gene: TRBV7-2; CDR3aa: CASRRDRGRSPLHF
len: 19; j_gene: TRBJ1-4; v_gene: TRBV14; CDR3aa: CASSQETGEARSMTGKLFF
len: 15; j_gene: TRBJ1-1; v_gene: TRBV5-1; CDR3aa: CASSGGGGLGTEAFF
len: 13; j_gene: TRBJ2-5; v_gene: TRBV6-4; CDR3aa: CASSDAPLGTQYF
len: 17; j_gene: TRBJ1-5; v_gene: TRBV4-2; CDR3aa: CASSQQDLGEGYQPQHF
len: 15; j_gene: TRBJ2-2; v_gene: TRBV27; CDR3aa: CASSLWQTSTGELFF
len: 15; j_gene: TRBJ2-3; v_gene: TRBV12-5; CDR3aa: CASAQKWGTTDTQYF
len: 14; j_gene: NA; v_gene: TRBV4-2; CDR3aa: CASSRIGLGYEQYF
len: 15; j_gene: TRBJ1-5; v_gene: TRBV5-6; CDR3aa: CASSFGARGNQPQHF
len: 14; j_gene: TRBJ1-5; v_gene: TRBV6-5; CDR3aa: CASSYSANYQPQHF
len: 13; j_gene: TRBJ1-4; v_gene: TRBV19; CDR3aa: CASSIAPSEKLFF
len: 15; j_gene: TRBJ2-5; v_gene: TRBV6-1; CDR3aa: CASSSGTRAWLTQYF
len: 13; j_gene: TRBJ2-5; v_gene: TRBV5-1; CDR3aa: CASSLQGRETQYF
len: 13; j_gene: TRBJ2-7; v_gene: TRBV14; CDR3aa: CASSQVPVGEQYF
len: 13; j_gene: TRBJ2-1; v_gene: TRBV5-1; CDR3aa: CASSRDYYNEQFF
len: 14; j_gene: TRBJ2-2; v_gene: TRBV19; CDR3aa: CANNSYPQDGELFF
len: 15; j_gene: TRBJ2-5; v_gene: TRBV5-1; CDR3aa: CASSDQTGSGETQYF
len: 11; j_gene: TRBJ1-2; v_gene: TRBV28; CDR3aa: CASSRLRGYTF
len: 13; j_gene: TRBJ1-1; v_gene: TRBV11-2; CDR3aa: CASSFGWGTEAFF
len: 13; j_gene: TRBJ2-1; v_gene: TRBV2; CDR3aa: CASRYGGNNEQFF
len: 13; j_gene: TRBJ2-2; v_gene: TRBV11-3; CDR3aa: CASSGGNTGELFF